A single sample gave rise to the 29 T cell receptor beta chains below, sequenced in a study of CD8 T cells in Susac syndrome. When the RNA was reverse transcribed, random hexamers were used with an input of roughly 0.45 to 1 ug. TCRdb re-called the immunoSEQ multiplex PCR reads through MiXCR, storing one row per CDR3 protein. This sample has 150,000 to 200,000 distinct CDR3 sequences, with just over 90% found just once. Sequenced input: CD4+ T cells from PBMCs. Every receptor here comes from a human donor in good health.

The chain joins TRBV2 to TRBJ2-1, with a tentative D call TRBD1 (6 bases). The germline gives CDR1 SNHLY, CDR2 FYNNEI. The CDR3 loop spans 16 amino acids. V lost 5 bases, J lost 9 bases, and 23 bases lay in between. CDR3 amino acids: CASSPTPGQVASEQFF. The CDR3 DNA follows: TGTGCCAGCAGTCCGACCCCGGGACAAGTAGCCAGTGAGCAGTTCTTC.

The CDR3 loop reads CASTLITGELFF. The CDR3 DNA follows: TGTGCCAGCACCCTGATCACCGGGGAGCTGTTTTTT. The rearrangement links TRBV25-1 to TRBJ2-2; no definite D call. The germline V and J ends were trimmed by 7 bases and 4 bases, with 7 bases remaining between them. The V gene's germline CDR1 is MGHDK and CDR2 SYGVNS. The CDR3 has 12 residues.

The chain joins TRBV14 to TRBJ2-2, with D uncertain. The CDR3 runs to 15 residues. Trimming removed 3 bases at V and 5 bases at J, with 13 bases between. Germline V gives CDR1 SGHDN, CDR2 FVKESK. The CDR3, as DNA: TGTGCCAGCAGCCATTGGCTCTTGGATACCGGGGAGCTGTTTTTT. It translates to CASSHWLLDTGELFF.

This chain links TRBV3-1 with TRBJ2-2, with TRBD2 identical over 12 bases. With V trimmed by 4 bases and J by 6 bases, 12 bases remained unmatched. CDR3 size: 18 residues. Germline V lookup: CDR1 LGHDT, CDR2 YNNKEL (reference sequence). The chain's CDR3 is CASSLLPLAGGSSGELFF. Written as DNA, the CDR3 is TGTGCCAGCAGCCTCCTTCCCCTAGCGGGGGGGAGTTCCGGGGAGCTGTTTTTT.

The rearrangement uses TRBV5-1 and TRBJ1-2; 7 nucleotides align to TRBD1. Germline CDR1 SGHRS, CDR2 YFSETQ. This CDR3 has 16 residues. The ends lost 4 bases at V and 0 bases at J; junction bases unmatched: 9. The CDR3 spells CASSPLRGQTNYGYTF. CDR3 DNA: TGCGCCAGCAGCCCTCTTAGGGGACAGACTAACTATGGCTACACCTTC.

This clonotype has just one count. The CDR3, as DNA: TGCAGCGTCCGCTCGGTGGCCTACGAGCAGTACTTC. It is translated as CSVRSVAYEQYF. V and J are TRBV29-1 and TRBJ2-7; no firm D call. The V end was cut by 6 bases, the J end by 2 bases, with 11 bases between. CDR3 size: 12 residues. The germline V gene has CDR1 SQVTM and CDR2 ANQGSEA.

The chain recombines TRBV4-1 with TRBJ1-1, with 7 nucleotides matching TRBD1. The CDR3 totals 15 residues. CDR1 is MGHRA, CDR2 YSYEKL, per germline. The V gene end was trimmed by 4 bases and the J gene end by 4 bases; junction bases not matched to a gene: 9. The chain's CDR3 is CASSRSGGFGTEAFF. The CDR3 region has the DNA TGCGCCAGCAGCCGGTCAGGGGGTTTTGGCACTGAAGCTTTCTTT.

The genes are TRBV20-1 and TRBJ1-2; 7 positions agree with TRBD1. V lost 5 bases to trimming and J lost 4 bases; unmatched junction nucleotides: 4. The germline V gene has CDR1 DFQATT and CDR2 SNEGSKA (reference sequence). The CDR3 contains 12 residues. Here the CDR3 DNA reads TGCAGTGCTGGAACAGGGGTCTATGGCTACACCTTC. It yields the protein CSAGTGVYGYTF.

The rearrangement uses TRBV7-7 and TRBJ2-5; D remains ambiguous. The CDR3 is made up of 13 amino acids. The V gene's germline CDR1 is SSHAT and CDR2 FNYEAQ (reference sequence). Trimming removed 2 bases at V and 5 bases at J, with 9 bases between. The chain's CDR3 is CASSLLVTETQYF. The DNA for the CDR3 is TGTGCCAGCAGCTTACTAGTAACCGAGACCCAGTACTTC.

This sequence joins TRBV3-1 and TRBJ1-2; no definite D call. Germline values: CDR1 LGHDT, CDR2 YNNKEL (reference sequence). V gave up 0 bases and J gave up 8 bases, with 10 bases separating them. The CDR3 runs 13 residues. The CDR3 bases are TGTGCCAGCAGCCAAGATCTTTTGGCGGGCTACACCTTC. Its translation: CASSQDLLAGYTF.

The chain uses TRBV7-8 and TRBJ2-1; 8 bases agree with TRBD2. This CDR3 is 16 amino acids long. CDR1 and CDR2 (germline): SGHVS, FQNEAQ. Trimming removed 1 base from V and 8 bases from J; junction bases left unmatched: 10. The CDR3 DNA is TGTGCCAGCAGCTTAGTCGCGGGGGGCAACCGACATGAGCAGTTCTTC. Translating it yields CASSLVAGGNRHEQFF.

CDR3 region: CASSSLNTQYF. In DNA form, the CDR3 reads TGTGCCAGCAGTTCTTTGAATACGCAGTATTTT. The rearrangement uses TRBV12-3 or TRBV12-4 and TRBJ2-3; D gene unclear. Trimming cost V 4 bases and J 7 bases, with 6 bases left between them. The CDR3 has 11 residues.

V gene TRBV12-3 or TRBV12-4 combines with J gene TRBJ1-2, with unresolved D. Trimming left V 3 bases short and J 8 bases short, with 10 bases between. The CDR3 extends over 12 amino acids. For the CDR3, the DNA is TGTGCCAGCAGTTTGAGGGAAATGGGCTACACCTTC. It translates to CASSLREMGYTF.

The chain recombines TRBV6-1 with TRBJ1-5, with a weak D call TRBD1 (5 bases). V was pared by 0 bases and J by 6 bases, with 12 bases between. The CDR3 totals 15 residues. Germline lookup yields CDR1 MNHNS and CDR2 SASEGT. CDR3 sequence reads: CASSEAGHATQPQHF. CDR3 in DNA: TGTGCCAGCAGTGAAGCGGGGCACGCAACTCAGCCCCAGCATTTT.

The gene calls are TRBV5-5 and TRBJ2-2; perhaps D is TRBD1 or TRBD2 (6 bases each). This CDR3 is 15 amino acids long. Deletions cut 5 bases from V and 2 bases from J, with 13 bases between. In germline, CDR1 is SGHKS, CDR2 YYEKEE (reference sequence). This CDR3 reads CASSWEDRNTGELFF. DNA of the CDR3: TGTGCCAGCAGTTGGGAGGACAGAAACACCGGGGAGCTGTTTTTT.

The V and J genes are TRBV10-3 and TRBJ2-1; D is ambiguous. The CDR3 covers 12 residues. The V gene lost 2 bases and the J gene lost 9 bases, with 8 bases spanning the gap. Germline loops: CDR1 ENHRY, CDR2 SYGVKD. The CDR3 protein is CAISEGDTEQFF. The CDR3 nucleotides read TGTGCCATCAGTGAGGGAGACACTGAGCAGTTCTTC.

This chain connects TRBV5-1 to TRBJ2-1; possibly TRBD2 for D (6 bases). The CDR3 spans 15 residues. V lost 6 bases and J lost 9, with 22 bases in between. Germline V gives CDR1 SGHRS, CDR2 YFSETQ. The CDR3 protein is CASTPYLAGTGEQFF. The CDR3 nucleotides read TGCGCCAGCACCCCATACTTGGCAGGGACTGGTGAGCAGTTCTTC.

The V call is TRBV6-5, the J call TRBJ1-3; a weak D match, TRBD1 (6 bases). The CDR3 is made up of 14 amino acids. From germline, CDR1 is MNHEY and CDR2 SVGAGI. Trimming stripped 8 bases from V and 0 bases from J, with 11 bases between. For the CDR3, the DNA is TGTGCCAGCTATGACAGGTTCTCTGGAAACACCATATATTTT. Its protein is CASYDRFSGNTIYF.

This clonotype has only a few counts. The chain has TRBV7-2 and TRBJ2-6; the D is unclear. Looked up from germline, CDR1 is SGHTA and CDR2 is FQGNSA. The V end lost 4 bases, the J end lost 0 bases, and 7 bases lay between the germline ends. This CDR3 region has 15 residues. In DNA form, the CDR3 reads TGTGCCAGCAGCTCTGGTTTCTCTGGGGCCAACGTCCTGACTTTC. Encoded protein: CASSSGFSGANVLTF.

The CDR3 protein is CSAPTEANEKLFF. The DNA for the CDR3 is TGCAGTGCCCCGACTGAAGCTAATGAAAAACTGTTTTTT. This rearrangement joins TRBV20-1 to TRBJ1-4, with D uncertain. CDR1 is DFQATT and CDR2 is SNEGSKA in the germline V gene (reference sequence). Trimming removed 6 bases at V and 3 bases at J, with 11 bases between. There are 13 residues in the CDR3.

J is TRBJ1-3 and V is TRBV5-6; D unclear. The ends were cut back, 0 bases at V and 5 bases at J, with 6 bases in the middle. CDR3 size: 13 residues. Germline V gene sequence: CDR1 SGHDT, CDR2 YYEEEE. The CDR3 sequence: CASSLGGRNTIYF. The DNA for the CDR3 is TGTGCCAGCAGCTTGGGTGGAAGAAACACCATATATTTT.

This chain connects TRBV7-3 to TRBJ1-1; D call uncertain. V was clipped by 1 base and J by 0 bases, with 3 bases between them. CDR3 length: 13 amino acids. Germline V gene sequence: CDR1 SGHTA, CDR2 FQGTGA. The CDR3: CASSLMVNTEAFF. CDR3 coding DNA: TGTGCCAGCAGCTTAATGGTGAACACTGAAGCTTTCTTT.

The J gene is TRBJ2-6, the V gene TRBV5-1; no definite D call. Trimming left V 1 base short and J 4 bases short, with 12 bases between. Germline CDR1 reads SGHRS; CDR2 reads YFSETQ. The CDR3 is 16 amino acids. The CDR3 loop reads CASSLIGSRGANVLTF. The CDR3 DNA is TGCGCCAGCAGCTTGATAGGGTCGCGCGGGGCCAACGTCCTGACTTTC. Drawing the rest from reference TRBV5-1 and TRBJ2-6, the complete variable domain is KAGVTQTPRYLIKTRGQQVTLSCSPISGHRSVSWYQQTPGQGLQFLFEYFSETQRNKGNFPGRFSGRQFSNSRSEMNVSTLELGDSALYLCASSLIGSRGANVLTFGAGSRLTVL.

The rearrangement links TRBV10-1 to TRBJ2-3; 10 bases map to TRBD2. Looked up from germline, CDR1 is WNHNN and CDR2 is SYGVQD (reference sequence). Unmatched junction bases numbered 10, after V lost 3 bases and J lost 7 bases. This CDR3 contains 16 residues. The CDR3 spells CASSESAGLALNTQYF. The DNA for the CDR3 is TGCGCCAGCAGTGAATCAGCGGGACTAGCGCTAAATACGCAGTATTTT.

The V and J genes are TRBV7-3 and TRBJ2-3, with D perhaps being TRBD1 or TRBD2 (5 bases each). The CDR3 consists of 14 residues. Trimming left V 2 bases short and J 2 bases short, with 8 bases between. Germline V CDR1 and CDR2: SGHTA, FQGTGA. DNA for the CDR3: TGTGCCAGCAGCTTAGGGACCCTCACAGATACGCAGTATTTT. Translated, it gives CASSLGTLTDTQYF.

J is TRBJ2-5 and V is TRBV6-1; D not certain. Germline V lookup: CDR1 MNHNS, CDR2 SASEGT. The CDR3 has 8 residues. With 10 bases removed from V and 13 bases from J, the gap between germline ends came to 10 bases. DNA of the CDR3: TGTGCCACCTCGGACCGGTACTTC. Its protein is CATSDRYF.

The chain combines TRBV6-5 with TRBJ1-6, with D uncertain. V was pared by 6 bases and J by 8 bases, with 14 bases between. This CDR3 contains 14 residues. Germline V gene sequence: CDR1 MNHEY, CDR2 SVGAGI. Written as DNA, the CDR3 is TGTGCCAGCAGCCCTCGGGGTTTTGATTCACCCCTCCACTTT. It translates to CASSPRGFDSPLHF.

The chain uses TRBV24-1 and TRBJ1-1; 11 positions agree with TRBD1. The CDR3 totals 14 residues. V trimming: 4 bases; J trimming: 3 bases; junction bases outside the gene matches: 0. The germline V gene has CDR1 KGHDR and CDR2 SFDVKD. CDR3 nucleotides: TGTGCCACCAGTGAGGGACAGGGGGACACTGAAGCTTTCTTT. This codes for CATSEGQGDTEAFF.

This chain joins TRBV19 and TRBJ2-1, with 10 positions matching TRBD1. CDR3 size: 15 residues. J lost 7 bases, V lost 3 bases, and 6 bases had no gene match. CDR1 is LNHDA and CDR2 is SQIVND in the germline V gene (reference sequence). The DNA of the CDR3 is TGTGCCAGTAGTATGAGGGACAGGGGATGGAATGAGCAGTTCTTC. This gives the protein CASSMRDRGWNEQFF.